Shown below are 17 T cell receptor beta chains from a single sample sequenced in a study of T cell repertoires in cytomegalovirus infection (dated by TCRdb to about 2019). Instrument used: Illumina HiSeq 1500. TCRdb passed the public sequencing reads through fastp at Q25 and MiXCR, retaining productive beta sequences. Every CDR3 protein is listed once, alongside the most common genes and DNA of its rows. Here the sample has about 490,000 distinct CDR3 sequences; about 11% occur a single time. Roughly 10% of the sample rests with the top ten. Sequencing was carried out using PBMCs. The receptor set was obtained from a human donor in good health (CMV status not recorded). Some clones in this sample may be carry-over from other donors' samples.

This clonotype was seen ten or more times. The rearrangement uses TRBV11-1 and TRBJ2-7; D tentatively fits TRBD1 or TRBD2 (5 bases each). This CDR3 spans 17 amino acids. Trimming pared 2 bases from V and 5 bases from J, leaving 22 bases between. CDR1 is SGHAT and CDR2 is FQDESV in the germline V gene (reference sequence). The DNA for the CDR3 is TGTGCCAGCAGCTTAAAGCGGTCCGGGACCATGCTCGACGAGCAGTACTTC. Protein product: CASSLKRSGTMLDEQYF.

The table lists this clonotype with many counts. J is TRBJ2-5 and V is TRBV5-1, with D perhaps being TRBD1 or TRBD2 (6 bases each). Looked up from germline, CDR1 is SGHRS and CDR2 is YFSETQ. The CDR3 is 14 residues long. The V end was cut by 0 bases, the J end by 5 bases, with 11 bases between. DNA of the CDR3: TGCGCCAGCAGCTTGGACGGGGGCCGGGAGACCCAGTACTTC. It encodes CASSLDGGRETQYF.

In DNA, the CDR3 is TGTGCCAGCAGTTTATCGGACGGAGAGATACACAATGAGCAGTTCTTC. Translating it yields CASSLSDGEIHNEQFF. This chain joins TRBV27 and TRBJ2-1, with D unresolved. The CDR3 sequence is 16 residues long. Trimming removed 0 bases from V and 5 bases from J, with 14 bases in between. Germline assignment: CDR1 MNHEY and CDR2 SMNVEV (reference sequence).

The table lists this clonotype with many counts. This chain joins TRBV7-3 and TRBJ1-6; D gene ambiguous. Germline-derived CDR1 and CDR2 are SGHTA and FQGTGA. V was pared by 5 bases and J by 6 bases, with 11 bases between. The CDR3 loop spans 14 amino acids. The CDR3 nucleotides read TGTGCCAGCAGCCCGCCCGGACTTAATTCACCCCTCCACTTT. Its translation: CASSPPGLNSPLHF.

In this sample, this clonotype turned up a few times. The chain links TRBV2 to TRBJ2-5; the D is unclear. The CDR3 covers 10 residues. The V end was cut by 6 bases, the J end by 6 bases, with 5 bases between. Germline values: CDR1 SNHLY, CDR2 FYNNEI. DNA for the CDR3: TGTGCCAGCAGGGGTCAGACCCAGTACTTC. Translating gives CASRGQTQYF.

The sample holds many counts of this clonotype. The J gene is TRBJ1-2, the V gene TRBV6-5; D is ambiguous. CDR1 is MNHEY and CDR2 is SVGAGI in the germline V gene. The ends were cut back, 2 bases at V and 4 bases at J, with 11 bases in the middle. This CDR3 is built from 14 residues. As DNA, the CDR3 is TGTGCCAGCAGTTACGGGAAATGGGGCTATGGCTACACCTTC. This translates into CASSYGKWGYGYTF.

This clonotype was recorded at least ten times. The gene calls are TRBV9 and TRBJ2-3, with 10 bases lining up with TRBD2. Germline values: CDR1 SGDLS, CDR2 YYNGEE. J gave up 1 base and V 1 base, and 9 bases lay outside the gene matches. The CDR3 loop spans 18 amino acids. CDR3: CASSVRGASGSGTDTQYF. As DNA, the CDR3 is TGTGCCAGCAGCGTAAGGGGGGCTAGCGGGAGTGGCACAGATACGCAGTATTTT.

This sequence joins TRBV20-1 and TRBJ1-3; perhaps TRBD1 as D (5 bases). Germline V gene data show CDR1 as DFQATT and CDR2 as SNEGSKA (reference sequence). V gave up 2 bases and J gave up 3 bases, with 11 bases separating them. The CDR3 contains 14 residues. The CDR3: CSARRGRGGNTIYF. The CDR3 DNA sequence: TGCAGTGCTAGACGGGGGAGAGGTGGAAACACCATATATTTT.

Worth noting for this clonotype: A much larger clone is a single base away; this may be a read error. CDR3: CASSPGTYSSYVQYF. CDR3 bases: TGTGCCAGCAGCCCCGGGACGTATAGTTCCTACGTGCAGTACTTC. The chain recombines TRBV5-4 with TRBJ2-7; perhaps D is TRBD1 or TRBD2 (5 bases each). CDR3 length: 15 amino acids. Germline loops: CDR1 SGHNT, CDR2 YYREEE (reference sequence).

There are many counts of this clonotype. This CDR3 is CASSRRTISGELFF. The CDR3 nucleotides are TGTGCCAGCAGCCGCCGGACTATCTCCGGGGAGCTGTTTTTT. V is TRBV7-3 and J is TRBJ2-2; TRBD2 might be the D (6 bases). Germline-derived CDR1 and CDR2 are SGHTA and FQGTGA. V lost 5 bases, J lost 6 bases, and 13 bases lay in between. CDR3 length: 14 amino acids.

The table lists this clonotype with many counts. J is TRBJ1-4 and V is TRBV11-2; 9 bases align to TRBD1. Germline CDR1 is SGHAT and CDR2 is FQNNGV. There are 15 residues in the CDR3. Trimming took 3 bases from V and 6 from J; bases not matched to a gene: 5. In nucleotides, the CDR3 is TGTGCCAGCAGCTTCGGGACAGGGATCGATGAAAAACTGTTTTTT. This codes for CASSFGTGIDEKLFF.

The rearrangement uses TRBV29-1 and TRBJ2-6, with a weak D call TRBD1 (5 bases). CDR3 length: 16 residues. Germline V gene lookup returns CDR1 SQVTM and CDR2 ANQGSEA. V dropped 1 base and J dropped 4 bases, with 14 bases sitting between them. CDR3 in DNA: TGCAGCGTTGAAGGGGGCCATCCGCGAGGGGCCAACGTCCTGACTTTC. Translated: CSVEGGHPRGANVLTF.

This chain uses TRBV12-5 with TRBJ1-1; unclear D gene. With 4 bases removed from V and 3 bases from J, the gap between germline ends came to 12 bases. Germline V gene lookup returns CDR1 LGHNT and CDR2 FRNRAP. The CDR3 has 14 residues. The CDR3 reads CASGWSKRDTEAFF. CDR3 DNA sequence: TGTGCTAGTGGTTGGAGCAAGCGGGACACTGAAGCTTTCTTT.

This clonotype was observed a handful of times. The CDR3 loop reads CASGLAGGPGETQYF. The DNA for the CDR3 is TGTGCTAGTGGTTTAGCGGGAGGGCCCGGGGAGACCCAGTACTTC. The chain recombines TRBV12-5 with TRBJ2-5; 10 bases are shared with TRBD2. Germline CDR1 reads LGHNT; CDR2 reads FRNRAP. The CDR3 is made up of 15 amino acids. V was clipped by 3 bases and J by 5 bases; unmatched bases: 6.

Turning to this clonotype: Since a much larger clone is just one base distant, this may be a read error. The conserved phenylalanine or tryptophan is not found at the CDR3 terminus, so this likely reflects a read error. V gene TRBV7-6 combines with J gene TRBJ2-5; 8 positions agree with TRBD2. Germline V gene sequence: CDR1 SGHVS, CDR2 FNYEAQ. This CDR3 contains 12 residues. Trimming took 8 bases from V and 5 from J; bases not matched to a gene: 4. The CDR3 nucleotides read TGTGCCAGCCGACCGGGAGGGGAGACCCAGTACTAC. Translation gives CASRPGGETQYY.

This clonotype was recorded at least ten times. The CDR3 protein is CASRTVGTGDYEQYF. The CDR3 DNA sequence: TGTGCCAGCAGAACAGTCGGGACAGGGGACTACGAGCAGTACTTC. V and J are TRBV28 and TRBJ2-7; the match to TRBD1 covers 10 bases. The CDR3 totals 15 residues. Looked up from germline, CDR1 is MDHEN and CDR2 is SYDVKM. Losses at the gene ends were 6 bases for V and 3 bases for J; bases not matched to a gene: 8.

This CDR3 reads CASEGQAYEQYF. The CDR3 DNA reads as TGCGCCAGCGAGGGTCAGGCCTACGAGCAGTACTTC. The V call is TRBV23-1, the J call TRBJ2-7, with TRBD2 as a possible D gene (5 bases). TRBV23-1 is an ORF, and what it does is uncertain. The CDR3 is 12 residues long. The V and J ends lost 8 bases and 2 bases respectively, with 10 bases between them.